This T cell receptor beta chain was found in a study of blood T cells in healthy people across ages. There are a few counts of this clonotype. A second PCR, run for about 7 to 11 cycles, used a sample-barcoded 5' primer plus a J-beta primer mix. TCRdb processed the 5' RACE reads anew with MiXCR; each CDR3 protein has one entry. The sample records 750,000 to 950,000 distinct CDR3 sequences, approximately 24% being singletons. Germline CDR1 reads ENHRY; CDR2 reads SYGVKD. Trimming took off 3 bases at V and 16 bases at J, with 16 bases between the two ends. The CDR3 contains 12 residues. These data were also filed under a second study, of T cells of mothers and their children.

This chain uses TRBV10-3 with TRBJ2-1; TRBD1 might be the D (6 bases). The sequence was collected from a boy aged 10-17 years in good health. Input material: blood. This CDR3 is CAISDEGERGFF. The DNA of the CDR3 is TGTGCCATCAGTGACGAGGGGGAGCGCGGCTTCTTC.